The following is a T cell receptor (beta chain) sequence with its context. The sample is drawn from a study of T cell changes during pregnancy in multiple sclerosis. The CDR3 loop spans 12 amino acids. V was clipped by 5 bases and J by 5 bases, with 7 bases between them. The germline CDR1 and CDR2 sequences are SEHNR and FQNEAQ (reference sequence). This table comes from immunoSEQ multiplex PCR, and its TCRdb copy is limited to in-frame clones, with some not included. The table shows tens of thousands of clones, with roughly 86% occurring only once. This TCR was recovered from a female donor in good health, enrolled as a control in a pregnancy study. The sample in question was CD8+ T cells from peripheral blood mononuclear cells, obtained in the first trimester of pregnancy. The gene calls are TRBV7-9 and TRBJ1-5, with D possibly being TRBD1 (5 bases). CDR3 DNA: TGTGCCAGCAGCCGGGGGGATCAGCCCCAGCATTTT. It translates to CASSRGDQPQHF.